A single sample is the source of the 23 T cell receptor beta chains below, sequenced in a study of early T cells in non-severe SARS-CoV-2 infection. Each CDR3 protein gets one entry after TCRdb re-called the 5' RACE reads with MiXCR. The sample shows around 30,000 distinct CDR3 sequences, around 5% of them seen only once. Sequencing input: whole blood. The source of these receptors is an adult who was a healthcare worker with PCR-confirmed SARS-CoV-2 infection or an uninfected control (not recorded which).

This clonotype was seen at least ten times. The chain carries TRBV29-1 and TRBJ1-4, with D perhaps matching TRBD1 (5 bases). In germline, CDR1 is SQVTM, CDR2 ANQGSEA. Trimming shortened V by 7 bases and J by 5 bases, and 14 bases separated the two germline ends. The CDR3 totals 13 residues. CDR3 sequence: CSARDGLNEKLFF. The CDR3 nucleotides read TGCAGCGCAAGGGACGGGCTAAATGAAAAACTGTTTTTT.

Only a few counts were recorded for this clonotype. The chain couples TRBV12-3 or TRBV12-4 to TRBJ2-1; 12 bases align to TRBD2. Trimming took 5 bases from V and 1 from J; bases not matched to a gene: 9. This CDR3 comprises 18 residues. Here the CDR3 reads CASSPTLLAGGSYNEQFF. The CDR3 region has the DNA TGTGCCAGCAGTCCAACCCTACTAGCGGGAGGTTCCTACAATGAGCAGTTCTTC.

This clonotype was picked up many times. This chain links TRBV6-2 or TRBV6-3 with TRBJ1-1; D uncertain. This CDR3 contains 12 residues. Per the germline V gene, CDR1 is MNHEY and CDR2 is SVGEGT. Between the trimmed V and J ends, which lost 6 bases and 7 bases, there was a span of 12 bases. CDR3 region: CASSLAYNEAFF. DNA of the CDR3: TGTGCCAGCAGCCTCGCGTACAATGAAGCTTTCTTT.

This clonotype was seen more than once but under ten times. The gene calls are TRBV29-1 and TRBJ2-1; D might be TRBD1 or TRBD2, each matching 7 bases. Trimming left V 3 bases short and J 3 bases short, with 9 bases between. The CDR3 is made up of 13 amino acids. The germline V gene has CDR1 SQVTM and CDR2 ANQGSEA. DNA for the CDR3: TGCAGCGTTGACAGGGGGGGCTACAATGAGCAGTTCTTC. Its translation: CSVDRGGYNEQFF.

This clonotype was found many times. The chain couples TRBV14 to TRBJ2-7; D is possibly TRBD1 or TRBD2 (5 bases each). The germline V and J ends were trimmed by 2 bases and 5 bases, with 13 bases remaining between them. CDR3 length equals 14 residues. CDR1 and CDR2 (germline): SGHDN, FVKESK. This CDR3 is CASSQWRTPNEQYF. The CDR3, as DNA: TGTGCCAGCAGCCAATGGAGGACACCGAACGAGCAGTACTTC.

This clonotype appeared a few times. The rearrangement joins TRBV7-3 to TRBJ2-1; the match to TRBD2 covers 12 bases. The CDR3 has 16 residues. Trimming took 3 bases from V and 7 from J; bases not matched to a gene: 7. Germline V gene sequence: CDR1 SGHTA, CDR2 FQGTGA. The CDR3 DNA reads as TGTGCCAGCAGCTTGACTAGCGGGGGCCTGGGGAATGAGCAGTTCTTC. This codes for CASSLTSGGLGNEQFF.

This clonotype was counted ten times or more. V is TRBV12-3 or TRBV12-4 and J is TRBJ1-2; no firm D call. The length of the CDR3 is 13 residues. Trimming shortened V by 3 bases and J by 4 bases, and 9 bases separated the two germline ends. The DNA of the CDR3 is TGTGCCAGCAGTTTTCAGGAGGGCTATGGCTACACCTTC. Its protein is CASSFQEGYGYTF.

This clonotype was seen a few times. V and J are TRBV7-2 and TRBJ2-2; 7 nucleotides agree with TRBD2. J gave up 5 bases and V 3 bases, and 6 bases lay outside the gene matches. The CDR3 runs to 15 residues. Germline values: CDR1 SGHTA, CDR2 FQGNSA. The CDR3 sequence is CASSFLASGTGELFF. DNA for the CDR3: TGTGCCAGCAGCTTTCTGGCTAGCGGTACCGGGGAGCTGTTTTTT. Full variable domain (rest looked up from reference TRBV7-2 and TRBJ2-2): GAGVSQSPSNKVTEKGKDVELRCDPISGHTALYWYRQSLGQGLEFLIYFQGNSAPDKSGLPSDRFSAERTGGSVSTLTIQRTQQEDSAVYLCASSFLASGTGELFFGEGSRLTVL.

This clonotype has ten or more counts. The chain joins TRBV7-2 to TRBJ2-3, with D hard to call. Germline lookup yields CDR1 SGHTA and CDR2 FQGNSA. This CDR3 is 14 amino acids long. Deletions cut 5 bases from V and 2 bases from J, with 11 bases between. The CDR3 coding sequence is TGTGCCAGCAGCCCTGGGATATCCACAGATACGCAGTATTTT. It codes for CASSPGISTDTQYF.

In this sample, this clonotype turned up many times. J is TRBJ2-5 and V is TRBV13; the D gene is possibly TRBD1 (5 bases). V lost 1 base and J 9 bases, leaving 6 bases between the germline ends. The CDR3 has 11 residues. CDR1 and CDR2 from the germline V gene are PRHDT and FYEKMQ (reference sequence). Here the CDR3 reads CASSLEGAQYF. CDR3 nucleotides: TGTGCCAGCAGCTTAGAAGGGGCCCAGTACTTC.

The J gene is TRBJ1-1, the V gene TRBV2, with D unresolved. Looked up from germline, CDR1 is SNHLY and CDR2 is FYNNEI. Trimming stripped 1 base from V and 1 base from J, with 10 bases between. The CDR3 loop spans 15 amino acids. The CDR3 DNA follows: TGTGCCAGCAGTGAAGGGGGAGGTAGGAACACTGAAGCTTTCTTT. Translating gives CASSEGGGRNTEAFF.

This clonotype was counted between two and nine times. This rearrangement joins TRBV12-3 or TRBV12-4 to TRBJ2-3; D gene unclear. The CDR3 extends over 11 amino acids. With 0 bases removed from V and 5 bases from J, the gap between germline ends came to 0 bases. DNA for the CDR3: TGTGCCAGCAGTTTAGCAGATACGCAGTATTTT. Amino acids: CASSLADTQYF.

This clonotype has a handful of counts. The chain joins TRBV19 to TRBJ1-1; 9 bases match TRBD1. V dropped 10 bases and J dropped 3; count of bases not matched to a gene: 6. There are 13 residues in the CDR3. The germline V gene encodes CDR1 LNHDA and CDR2 SQIVND (reference sequence). Here the CDR3 reads CATAQGAHTEAFF. The CDR3 bases are TGTGCCACTGCACAGGGGGCTCACACTGAAGCTTTCTTT.

V and J are TRBV28 and TRBJ2-2; D possibly corresponds to TRBD2 (5 bases). Germline values: CDR1 MDHEN, CDR2 SYDVKM. The CDR3 is made up of 13 amino acids. V lost 7 bases to trimming and J lost 3 bases, with 9 bases between them. CDR3 loop: CASIAGHTGELFF. The CDR3 nucleotides read TGTGCCAGCATCGCGGGCCACACCGGGGAGCTGTTTTTT.

Concerning this clonotype itself: This may come from a read error, since a much larger clone is one base off. The V gene is TRBV7-6, the J gene TRBJ2-7; 10 nucleotides align to TRBD1. The germline V gene encodes CDR1 SGHVS and CDR2 FNYEAQ. The CDR3 is 16 amino acids. In DNA, the CDR3 is TGTGCCAGCAGCCTCTTTTCGGGACAGGGGACCTACGAGGAGTACTTC. It encodes CASSLFSGQGTYEEYF.

This clonotype was seen repeatedly, ten times or more. The chain links TRBV21-1 to TRBJ2-1; the table's D call, TRBD2, was not checked against the DNA. TRBV21-1 is annotated as a pseudogene. The CDR3 consists of 15 residues. DNA of the CDR3: TGTGCCAGCAGCATCACTTGCGGGTGTTACAATGAGCAGTTCTTC. Translated: CASSITCGCYNEQFF.

This clonotype was observed many times. The chain combines TRBV18 with TRBJ2-7, with D perhaps assigned TRBD1 or TRBD2 (5 bases each). From germline, CDR1 is KGHSH and CDR2 LQKENI. This CDR3 comprises 14 residues. V was pared by 4 bases and J by 1 base, with 11 bases between. The CDR3 loop is CASSHRDGSYEQYF. The CDR3 DNA sequence: TGTGCCAGCTCACACCGGGACGGTTCCTACGAGCAGTACTTC.

This clonotype was counted at least ten times. The chain joins TRBV10-3 to TRBJ1-1; 7 bases match TRBD1. The CDR3 has 13 residues. V gave up 0 bases and J gave up 9 bases; unmatched junction bases: 4. Germline loops: CDR1 ENHRY, CDR2 SYGVKD. The CDR3 DNA reads TGTGCCATCAGTGAGTCATCGGACAGGAAAGCTTTCTTT. Translated, it gives CAISESSDRKAFF.

This clonotype was seen at least ten times. The V call is TRBV10-3, the J call TRBJ1-1, with TRBD1 identical over 8 bases. The CDR3 has 14 residues. The V and J ends lost 8 bases and 6 bases, in that order; junction bases with no gene match: 11. Germline CDR1 reads ENHRY; CDR2 reads SYGVKD. CDR3 nucleotides: TGTGCCATCTGGTCAGACAGGGGAGGCTCTGAAGCTTTCTTT. Its protein product is CAIWSDRGGSEAFF.

This clonotype was recorded many times. This sequence joins TRBV6-5 and TRBJ2-3, with TRBD1 matching 9 bases. This CDR3 region has 16 residues. The V segment lost 2 bases and the J segment 4 bases; nucleotides outside the gene matches: 7. Germline V gene data show CDR1 as MNHEY and CDR2 as SVGAGI. The CDR3 region is CASSYRQGGGADTQYF. The CDR3 nucleotides read TGTGCCAGCAGTTACCGACAGGGGGGTGGTGCAGATACGCAGTATTTT.

The J gene is TRBJ1-2, the V gene TRBV7-9; D ambiguous. V lost 5 bases to trimming and J lost 10 bases, with 20 bases between them. CDR3 size: 14 residues. Germline V CDR1 and CDR2: SEHNR, FQNEAQ (reference sequence). The CDR3 DNA reads TGTGCCAGCAGCCAGTCCACCGGGATGTTTGACTACACCTTC. It encodes CASSQSTGMFDYTF.

This clonotype appeared a few times. V gene TRBV20-1 combines with J gene TRBJ2-5, with D perhaps matching TRBD2 (6 bases). Looked up from germline, CDR1 is DFQATT and CDR2 is SNEGSKA (reference sequence). Trimming pared 2 bases from V and 2 bases from J, leaving 9 bases between. The CDR3 contains 13 residues. The CDR3 reads CSARRGGQETQYF. The CDR3 DNA follows: TGCAGTGCTAGACGAGGAGGGCAAGAGACCCAGTACTTC.

In this sample, this clonotype turned up many times. This sequence joins TRBV7-2 and TRBJ2-7, with 7 bases fitting TRBD2. The germline V gene encodes CDR1 SGHTA and CDR2 FQGNSA. There are 12 residues in the CDR3. V shed 7 bases, J shed 6 bases, and the junction held 6 bases outside the gene matches. CDR3: CASTSSGGEQYF. CDR3 bases: TGTGCCAGCACCTCTTCGGGGGGCGAGCAGTACTTC. Full variable domain (missing parts from reference TRBV7-2 and TRBJ2-7): GAGVSQSPSNKVTEKGKDVELRCDPISGHTALYWYRQSLGQGLEFLIYFQGNSAPDKSGLPSDRFSAERTGGSVSTLTIQRTQQEDSAVYLCASTSSGGEQYFGPGTRLTVT.